These 9 T cell receptor beta chains were all obtained from the same sample, sequenced in a study of blood T cell repertoires in COVID-19. Assay used: immunoSEQ multiplex PCR; TCRdb lists only in-frame clones, some missing. The profile shows approximately 360,000 clones, approximately 88% of them singletons. Sequenced input: peripheral blood. These receptor sequences come from a man aged 35-49 years with acute or convalescent COVID-19.

The chain recombines TRBV5-5 with TRBJ2-3; D is possibly TRBD1 (5 bases). With 0 bases removed from V and 5 bases from J, the gap between germline ends came to 13 bases. The germline V gene encodes CDR1 SGHKS and CDR2 YYEKEE (reference sequence). The CDR3 is 15 residues long. The CDR3 DNA reads as TGTGCCAGCAGCTTGGTAGGGGCGCCTGTAGATACGCAGTATTTT. It codes for CASSLVGAPVDTQYF.

V and J are TRBV7-2 and TRBJ1-2; TRBD1 aligns across 8 bases. Germline lookup yields CDR1 SGHTA and CDR2 FQGNSA. This CDR3 is 17 amino acids long. The V gene end was trimmed by 6 bases and the J gene end by 5 bases; junction bases not matched to a gene: 17. CDR3 in DNA: TGTGCCAGCAGGGACCCGGGACAGGCCGACCGTAGATATGGCTACACCTTC. Residues: CASRDPGQADRRYGYTF.

The chain joins TRBV28 to TRBJ1-5; no definite D call. V was trimmed by 3 bases and J by 0 bases, leaving 15 bases between them. The CDR3 totals 17 residues. CDR1 MDHEN and CDR2 SYDVKM come from the germline V gene. The CDR3 loop reads CASSLEAAPYSNQPQHF. The CDR3 region has the DNA TGTGCCAGCAGTTTGGAGGCAGCCCCCTATAGCAATCAGCCCCAGCATTTT.

The rearrangement joins TRBV7-9 to TRBJ2-1, with TRBD2 identical over 13 bases. The CDR3 has 15 amino acids. Trimming at V came to 5 bases and at J to 7 bases, leaving 5 bases not matched to a gene. Germline CDR1 is SEHNR and CDR2 is FQNEAQ (reference sequence). The CDR3 reads CASSRTSGGANEQFF. The CDR3 DNA follows: TGTGCCAGCAGCCGTACTAGCGGGGGGGCTAATGAGCAGTTCTTC. Looking up the rest from reference TRBV7-9 and TRBJ2-1 gives the full variable domain: DTGVSQNPRHKITKRGQNVTFRCDPISEHNRLYWYRQTLGQGPEFLTYFQNEAQLEKSRLLSDRFSAERPKGSFSTLEIQRTEQGDSAMYLCASSRTSGGANEQFFGPGTRLTVL.

The chain links TRBV27 to TRBJ2-1; 7 positions match TRBD2. J lost 8 bases, V lost 6 bases, and 13 bases had no gene match. Germline-derived CDR1 and CDR2 are MNHEY and SMNVEV (reference sequence). The length of the CDR3 is 15 residues. CDR3: CASSSGGGFFHEQFF. CDR3 sequence (DNA): TGTGCCAGCAGCTCCGGGGGAGGGTTCTTCCATGAGCAGTTCTTC.

The rearrangement uses TRBV3-1 (or the pseudogene TRBV3-2) and TRBJ2-2; 7 nucleotides align to TRBD1. The CDR3 is 15 residues long. The junction had 10 bases not matched to a gene; V was cut back by 6 bases and J by 6 bases. Germline CDR1 reads LGHDT; CDR2 reads YNNKEL (reference sequence). The CDR3 here is CASRPSTGDAGELFF. The DNA for the CDR3 is TGTGCCAGCAGACCCTCAACAGGGGACGCCGGGGAGCTGTTTTTT.

This chain uses TRBV19 with TRBJ1-6, with D perhaps matching TRBD1 (5 bases). This CDR3 is 13 amino acids long. Germline V gene sequence: CDR1 LNHDA, CDR2 SQIVND (reference sequence). V shed 5 bases and J shed 15 bases, with 17 bases lying between them. The CDR3 sequence: CASSPRQGLLLHF. As DNA, the CDR3 is TGTGCCAGTAGTCCTCGCCAGGGTCTACTCCTCCACTTT.

V is TRBV7-3 and J is TRBJ2-2; D unresolved. The CDR3 spans 17 residues. CDR1 SGHTA and CDR2 FQGTGA come from the germline V gene. V was shortened by 3 bases and J by 4 bases, with 18 bases between the two germline ends. CDR3 sequence (DNA): TGTGCCAGCAGCTTCCAACCATCGGTGCAGCGCACCGGGGAGCTGTTTTTT. This gives the protein CASSFQPSVQRTGELFF.

The rearrangement links TRBV19 to TRBJ2-3; a possible D gene is TRBD2 (6 bases). The CDR3 loop spans 15 amino acids. Per germline, CDR1 LNHDA and CDR2 SQIVND (reference sequence). Trimming removed 2 bases from V and 0 bases from J, with 9 bases in between. CDR3 sequence (DNA): TGTGCCAGTAGTATATTTAGCGGCAGCACAGATACGCAGTATTTT. Encoded protein: CASSIFSGSTDTQYF.